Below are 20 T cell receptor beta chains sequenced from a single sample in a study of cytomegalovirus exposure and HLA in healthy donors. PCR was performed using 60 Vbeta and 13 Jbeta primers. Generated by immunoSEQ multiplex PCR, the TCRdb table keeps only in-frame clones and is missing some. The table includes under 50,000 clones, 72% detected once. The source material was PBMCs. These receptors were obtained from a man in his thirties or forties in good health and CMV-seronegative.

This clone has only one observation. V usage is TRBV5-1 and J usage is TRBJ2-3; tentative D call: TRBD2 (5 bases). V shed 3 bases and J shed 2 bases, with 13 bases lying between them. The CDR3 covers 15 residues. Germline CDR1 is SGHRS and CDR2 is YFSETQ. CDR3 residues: CASSWASSYTDTQYF. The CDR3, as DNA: TGCGCCAGCAGCTGGGCTAGCAGCTACACAGATACGCAGTATTTT.

The CDR3 here is CASSSRDREFEQYF. CDR3 nucleotide sequence: TGTGCCAGCAGCTCCCGGGACAGGGAGTTCGAGCAGTACTTC. This rearrangement joins TRBV7-9 to TRBJ2-7; 9 bases line up with TRBD1. CDR1 is SEHNR, CDR2 FQNEAQ, per germline (reference sequence). J lost 6 bases, V lost 4 bases, and 7 bases had no gene match. The length of the CDR3 is 14 residues.

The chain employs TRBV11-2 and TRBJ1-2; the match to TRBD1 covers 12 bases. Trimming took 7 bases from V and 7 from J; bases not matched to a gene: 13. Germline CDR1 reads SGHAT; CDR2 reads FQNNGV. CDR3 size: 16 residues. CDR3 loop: CASTRSGTGGVFGYTF. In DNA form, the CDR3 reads TGTGCCAGCACCCGATCCGGGACAGGGGGCGTGTTTGGCTACACCTTC.

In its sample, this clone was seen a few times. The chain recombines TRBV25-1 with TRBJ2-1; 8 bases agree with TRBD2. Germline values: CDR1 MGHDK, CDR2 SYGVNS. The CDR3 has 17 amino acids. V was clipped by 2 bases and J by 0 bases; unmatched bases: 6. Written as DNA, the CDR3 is TGTGCCAGCAGTGAAAAAGGGAGCGGGAGCTCCTACAATGAGCAGTTCTTC. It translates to CASSEKGSGSSYNEQFF.

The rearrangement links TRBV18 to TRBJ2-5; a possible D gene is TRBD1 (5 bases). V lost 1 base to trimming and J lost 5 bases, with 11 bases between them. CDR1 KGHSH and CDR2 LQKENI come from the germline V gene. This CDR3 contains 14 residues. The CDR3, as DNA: TGTGCCAGCTCACCACAGGGGTATCGGGAGACCCAGTACTTC. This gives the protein CASSPQGYRETQYF. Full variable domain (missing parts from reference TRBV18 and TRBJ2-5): NAGVMQNPRHLVRRRGQEARLRCSPMKGHSHVYWYRQLPEEGLKFMVYLQKENIIDESGMPKERFSAEFPKEGPSILRIQQVVRGDSAAYFCASSPQGYRETQYFGPGTRLLVL.

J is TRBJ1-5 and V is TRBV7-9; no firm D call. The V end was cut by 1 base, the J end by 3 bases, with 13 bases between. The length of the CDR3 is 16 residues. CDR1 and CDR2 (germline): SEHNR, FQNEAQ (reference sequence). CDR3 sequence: CASSLGSGLFNQPQHF. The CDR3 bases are TGTGCCAGCAGCTTAGGGTCCGGGTTGTTCAATCAGCCCCAGCATTTT.

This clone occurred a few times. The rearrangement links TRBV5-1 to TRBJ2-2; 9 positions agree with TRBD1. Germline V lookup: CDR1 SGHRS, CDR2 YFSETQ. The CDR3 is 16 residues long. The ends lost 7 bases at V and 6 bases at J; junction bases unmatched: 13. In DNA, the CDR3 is TGCGCCAGCGGTACCGGAGGGACAGGGTATTCCGGGGAGCTGTTTTTT. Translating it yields CASGTGGTGYSGELFF.

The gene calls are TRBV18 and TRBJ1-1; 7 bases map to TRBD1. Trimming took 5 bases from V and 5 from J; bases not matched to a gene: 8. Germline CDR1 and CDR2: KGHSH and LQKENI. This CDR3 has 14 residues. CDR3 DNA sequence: TGTGCCAGCTCAACCAAACCACAGGGGACTGAAGCTTTCTTT. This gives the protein CASSTKPQGTEAFF.

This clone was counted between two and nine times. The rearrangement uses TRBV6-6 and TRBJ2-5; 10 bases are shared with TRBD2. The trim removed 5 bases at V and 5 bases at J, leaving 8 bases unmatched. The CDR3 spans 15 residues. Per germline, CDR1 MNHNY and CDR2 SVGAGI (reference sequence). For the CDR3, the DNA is TGTGCCAGCAGTCAGACTAGCGGGTATACGGAGACCCAGTACTTC. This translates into CASSQTSGYTETQYF.

CDR3 sequence reads: CASSLGEVNTEAFF. The CDR3 DNA reads as TGTGCCAGCAGCTTAGGGGAGGTGAACACTGAAGCTTTCTTT. The genes are TRBV7-9 and TRBJ1-1; D remains unclear. The CDR3 extends over 14 amino acids. The germline V gene has CDR1 SEHNR and CDR2 FQNEAQ (reference sequence). Between the trimmed V and J ends, which lost 1 base and 0 bases, there was a span of 6 bases.

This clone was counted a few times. The CDR3 sequence: CASSAGPVYNEQFF. The DNA for the CDR3 is TGTGCCAGTAGCGCTGGGCCGGTCTACAATGAGCAGTTCTTC. The rearrangement uses TRBV19 and TRBJ2-1; no reliable D call. The CDR3 extends over 14 amino acids. Per the germline V gene, CDR1 is LNHDA and CDR2 is SQIVND (reference sequence). V shed 6 bases and J shed 3 bases, with 12 bases lying between them.

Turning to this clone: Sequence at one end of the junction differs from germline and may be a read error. This chain's CDR3 is CASSLAKEGLF. The DNA of the CDR3 is TGTGCCAGCAGTCTAGCGAAAGAAGGGCTTTTT. The V call is TRBV2, the J call TRBJ1-1; no reliable D call. From germline, CDR1 is SNHLY and CDR2 FYNNEI. The CDR3 has 11 amino acids.

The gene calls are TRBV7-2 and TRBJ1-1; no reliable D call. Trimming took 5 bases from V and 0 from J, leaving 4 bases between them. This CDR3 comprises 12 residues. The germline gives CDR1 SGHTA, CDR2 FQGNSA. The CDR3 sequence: CASSPVNTEAFF. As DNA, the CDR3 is TGTGCCAGCAGCCCAGTGAACACTGAAGCTTTCTTT.

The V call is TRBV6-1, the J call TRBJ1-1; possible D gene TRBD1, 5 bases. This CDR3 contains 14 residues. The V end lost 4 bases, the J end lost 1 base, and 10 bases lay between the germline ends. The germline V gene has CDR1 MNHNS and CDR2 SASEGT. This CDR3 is CASSGWGENTEAFF. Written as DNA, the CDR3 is TGTGCCAGCAGTGGTTGGGGCGAGAACACTGAAGCTTTCTTT.

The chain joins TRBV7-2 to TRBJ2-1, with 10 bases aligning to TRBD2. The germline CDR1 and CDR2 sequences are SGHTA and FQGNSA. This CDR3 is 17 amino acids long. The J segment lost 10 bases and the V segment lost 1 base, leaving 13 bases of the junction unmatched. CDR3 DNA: TGTGCCAGCAGCTTAGTAGGGGCGGGGATAGCGGGAGGCGAGCAGTTCTTC. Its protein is CASSLVGAGIAGGEQFF.

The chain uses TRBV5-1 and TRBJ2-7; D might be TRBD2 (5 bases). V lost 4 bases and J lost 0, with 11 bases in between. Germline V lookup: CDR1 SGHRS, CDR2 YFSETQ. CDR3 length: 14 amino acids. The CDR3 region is CASSMSEASYEQYF. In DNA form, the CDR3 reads TGCGCCAGCAGCATGTCGGAGGCCTCCTACGAGCAGTACTTC.

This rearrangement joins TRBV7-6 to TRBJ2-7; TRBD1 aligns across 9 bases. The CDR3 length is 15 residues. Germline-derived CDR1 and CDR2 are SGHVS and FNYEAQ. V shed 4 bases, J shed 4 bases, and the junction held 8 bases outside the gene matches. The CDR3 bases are TGTGCCAGCAGCTGGAGACAGGGGGGGTATTACGAGCAGTACTTC. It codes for CASSWRQGGYYEQYF.

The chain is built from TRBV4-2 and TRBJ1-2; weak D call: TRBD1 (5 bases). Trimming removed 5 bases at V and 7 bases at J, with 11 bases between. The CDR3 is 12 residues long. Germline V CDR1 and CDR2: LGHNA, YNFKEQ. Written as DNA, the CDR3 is TGTGCCAGCAGCTCTCAGGGTGCTGGCTACACCTTC. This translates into CASSSQGAGYTF.

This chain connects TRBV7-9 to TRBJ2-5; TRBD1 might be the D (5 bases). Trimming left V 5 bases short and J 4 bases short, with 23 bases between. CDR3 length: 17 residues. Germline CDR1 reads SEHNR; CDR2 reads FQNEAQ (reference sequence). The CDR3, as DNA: TGTGCCAGCAGCCCCACACCCAGGGTCCCCATCCGAGAGACCCAGTACTTC. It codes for CASSPTPRVPIRETQYF.

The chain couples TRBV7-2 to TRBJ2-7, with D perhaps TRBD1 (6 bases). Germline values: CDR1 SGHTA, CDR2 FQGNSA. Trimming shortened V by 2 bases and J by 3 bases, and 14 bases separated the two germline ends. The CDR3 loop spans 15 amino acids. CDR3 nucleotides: TGTGCCAGCAGCTTATTTGCCAGGGGAAACTACGAGCAGTACTTC. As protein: CASSLFARGNYEQYF.